These 20 T cell receptor beta chains share one sample of origin, sequenced in a study of blood T cell repertoires in COVID-19. Sequenced by immunoSEQ multiplex PCR; TCRdb stores in-frame clones only, minus some. Among a few hundred thousand clones listed, roughly nine tenths were seen once. Sequences were obtained from PBMCs or T cells enriched from blood (not recorded which). The receptors stem from a human donor in a cohort exposed to, infected with or recovered from COVID-19 (not recorded which). The donor label of this sample is uncertain.

This rearrangement joins TRBV7-9 to TRBJ2-1, with 8 bases matching TRBD2. Germline V lookup: CDR1 SEHNR, CDR2 FQNEAQ (reference sequence). The junction had 12 bases not matched to a gene; V was cut back by 5 bases and J by 6 bases. The CDR3 has 16 amino acids. This chain's CDR3 is CASSISGGPSSNEQFF. The CDR3 DNA is TGTGCCAGCAGCATAAGCGGGGGCCCGTCTTCCAATGAGCAGTTCTTC. The variable domain in full, with the rest retrieved from reference TRBV7-9 and TRBJ2-1, is DTGVSQNPRHKITKRGQNVTFRCDPISEHNRLYWYRQTLGQGPEFLTYFQNEAQLEKSRLLSDRFSAERPKGSFSTLEIQRTEQGDSAMYLCASSISGGPSSNEQFFGPGTRLTVL.

The chain is built from TRBV30 and TRBJ2-7; weak D call: TRBD1 (7 bases). V was trimmed by 2 bases and J by 4 bases, leaving 9 bases between them. Germline values: CDR1 GTSNPN, CDR2 SVGIG (reference sequence). The CDR3 runs 12 residues. The CDR3 loop reads CAWSPGGYEQYF. CDR3 in DNA: TGTGCCTGGAGTCCAGGGGGGTACGAGCAGTACTTC.

The chain is built from TRBV10-3 and TRBJ1-6; tentative D call: TRBD1 (6 bases). In germline, CDR1 is ENHRY, CDR2 SYGVKD. CDR3 size: 15 residues. V lost 10 bases to trimming and J lost 7 bases, with 20 bases between them. The CDR3 spells CATRGSTIGNSPLHF. The CDR3 DNA is TGTGCCACCAGGGGTTCTACTATTGGAAATTCACCCCTCCACTTT.

The V and J genes are TRBV5-1 and TRBJ1-2; 8 bases are a match to TRBD1. The CDR3 has 15 residues. Germline CDR1 SGHRS, CDR2 YFSETQ. After removal of 0 bases from V and 4 bases from J, the junction contained 5 bases not matched to a gene. The CDR3 DNA is TGCGCCAGCAGCTTGGACCAGGGGGCGAGCTATGGCTACACCTTC. Encoded protein: CASSLDQGASYGYTF.

The rearrangement links TRBV15 to TRBJ2-2; 9 nucleotides agree with TRBD2. This CDR3 has 15 amino acids. Looked up from germline, CDR1 is LNHNV and CDR2 is YYDKDF (reference sequence). After removal of 4 bases from V and 6 bases from J, the junction contained 6 bases not matched to a gene. The DNA of the CDR3 is TGTGCCACCAGCAAACCGGGACTAGCCCCCGGGGAGCTGTTTTTT. Its translation: CATSKPGLAPGELFF.

The V gene is TRBV7-2, the J gene TRBJ2-4; TRBD1 aligns across 9 bases. The germline CDR1 and CDR2 sequences are SGHTA and FQGNSA. The CDR3 sequence is 13 residues long. The J segment lost 10 bases and the V segment lost 3 bases, leaving 4 bases of the junction unmatched. CDR3 sequence (DNA): TGTGCCAGCAGCTTGGGACAGGGCCGAATTCAGTACTTC. Encoded protein: CASSLGQGRIQYF.

The chain joins TRBV11-2 to TRBJ1-2; 9 nucleotides line up with TRBD1. The V gene end was trimmed by 6 bases and the J gene end by 4 bases; junction bases not matched to a gene: 9. From germline, CDR1 is SGHAT and CDR2 FQNNGV. This CDR3 contains 15 residues. The CDR3 region is CASSSYRGLSYGYTF. Written as DNA, the CDR3 is TGTGCCAGCAGTTCTTACAGGGGGCTTAGCTATGGCTACACCTTC.

V gene TRBV12-5 combines with J gene TRBJ1-4; D may be TRBD1 (6 bases). The CDR3 spans 17 residues. Germline V lookup: CDR1 LGHNT, CDR2 FRNRAP. V was clipped by 0 bases and J by 1 base, with 12 bases between them. The chain's CDR3 is CASGLVRGLLTNEKLFF. CDR3 nucleotide sequence: TGTGCTAGTGGTTTGGTAAGGGGGTTGTTAACTAATGAAAAACTGTTTTTT. The full variable domain, in which reference TRBV12-5 and TRBJ1-4 provide the parts outside the CDR3, is DARVTQTPRHKVTEMGQEVTMRCQPILGHNTVFWYRQTMMQGLELLAYFRNRAPLDDSGMPKDRFSAEMPDATLATLKIQPSEPRDSAVYFCASGLVRGLLTNEKLFFGSGTQLSVL.

The rearrangement uses TRBV25-1 and TRBJ1-2; D is ambiguous. Germline CDR1 reads MGHDK; CDR2 reads SYGVNS. CDR3 length equals 13 residues. Trimming left V 1 base short and J 5 bases short, with 8 bases between. CDR3 nucleotides: TGTGCCAGCAGTGAATCTGAGGCATATGGCTACACCTTC. Translated: CASSESEAYGYTF.

CDR3 in amino acids: CASRTGYDPPLHF. CDR3 sequence (DNA): TGTGCCAGCAGGACAGGGTATGATCCACCCCTCCACTTT. The J gene is TRBJ1-6, the V gene TRBV6-6; 7 bases match TRBD1. The CDR3 runs 13 residues. V lost 6 bases, J lost 11 bases, and 7 bases stayed unmatched. Germline CDR1 is MNHNY and CDR2 is SVGAGI (reference sequence).

The gene calls are TRBV19 and TRBJ2-2; D uncertain. V lost 5 bases to trimming and J lost 1 base, with 11 bases between them. CDR1 is LNHDA and CDR2 is SQIVND in the germline V gene (reference sequence). The CDR3 spans 15 residues. The CDR3 DNA is TGTGCCAGTAGTCACTCTGGAGTGAACACCGGGGAGCTGTTTTTT. Its protein product is CASSHSGVNTGELFF.

The gene calls are TRBV2 and TRBJ2-1; D is possibly TRBD1 (5 bases). The V gene's germline CDR1 is SNHLY and CDR2 FYNNEI. The CDR3 totals 13 residues. Trimming left V 7 bases short and J 5 bases short, with 12 bases between. CDR3 sequence reads: CASNAQGHNEQFF. The CDR3 DNA reads as TGTGCCAGCAATGCGCAGGGTCACAATGAGCAGTTCTTC.

V usage is TRBV7-3 and J usage is TRBJ1-5; 8 bases fit TRBD1. The V segment lost 2 bases and the J segment 3 bases; nucleotides outside the gene matches: 3. Per the germline V gene, CDR1 is SGHTA and CDR2 is FQGTGA. The CDR3 is made up of 15 amino acids. The CDR3 sequence is CASSLQGQDNQPQHF. The CDR3 DNA reads TGTGCCAGCAGCTTACAGGGACAGGACAATCAGCCCCAGCATTTT.

The V gene is TRBV6-1, the J gene TRBJ1-1, with a possible D match to TRBD1 (5 bases). Trimming shortened V by 0 bases and J by 3 bases, and 8 bases separated the two germline ends. Germline V CDR1 and CDR2: MNHNS, SASEGT. The CDR3 covers 14 residues. The CDR3 nucleotides are TGTGCCAGCAGTGAAGCGCGGGGGGACACTGAAGCTTTCTTT. Translated: CASSEARGDTEAFF.

This chain links TRBV20-1 with TRBJ1-5; tentative D call: TRBD1 (5 bases). The germline V gene encodes CDR1 DFQATT and CDR2 SNEGSKA (reference sequence). Trimming shortened V by 5 bases and J by 8 bases, and 10 bases separated the two germline ends. CDR3 length: 11 amino acids. CDR3 sequence: CSASTGEPQHF. Here the CDR3 DNA reads TGCAGTGCTTCTACAGGAGAGCCCCAGCATTTT.

The genes are TRBV29-1 and TRBJ1-4, with D uncertain. Between the trimmed V and J ends, which lost 4 bases and 3 bases, there was a span of 6 bases. The CDR3 is made up of 12 amino acids. Germline CDR1 SQVTM, CDR2 ANQGSEA. CDR3 in amino acids: CSVVVANEKLFF. CDR3 DNA sequence: TGCAGCGTTGTAGTGGCTAATGAAAAACTGTTTTTT.

V and J are TRBV14 and TRBJ1-6, with 7 bases aligning to TRBD1. This CDR3 region has 16 residues. From germline, CDR1 is SGHDN and CDR2 FVKESK. The V and J ends lost 5 bases and 5 bases, in that order; junction bases with no gene match: 9. The chain's CDR3 is CASSTRQGMNNSPLHF. CDR3 DNA sequence: TGTGCCAGCAGCACCCGACAGGGAATGAATAATTCACCCCTCCACTTT.

The CDR3 sequence: CASSFPQGKGGNTIYF. In DNA, the CDR3 is TGTGCCAGCAGCTTTCCACAGGGGAAAGGTGGAAACACCATATATTTT. The genes are TRBV7-8 and TRBJ1-3; 7 bases fit TRBD1. In germline, CDR1 is SGHVS, CDR2 FQNEAQ. The CDR3 loop spans 16 amino acids. V was pared by 3 bases and J by 3 bases, with 8 bases of the junction left unmatched.

The rearrangement joins TRBV7-3 to TRBJ2-3, with 10 bases that match TRBD2. After removal of 5 bases from V and 5 bases from J, the junction contained 4 bases not matched to a gene. The CDR3 contains 14 residues. Germline V gene sequence: CDR1 SGHTA, CDR2 FQGTGA. This chain's CDR3 is CASSPLAGRDTQYF. In nucleotides, the CDR3 is TGTGCCAGCAGCCCACTAGCGGGGAGAGATACGCAGTATTTT.

This chain uses TRBV3-1 (or the pseudogene TRBV3-2) with TRBJ1-2; D remains ambiguous. This CDR3 comprises 14 residues. Trimming left V 1 base short and J 5 bases short, with 11 bases between. Germline CDR1 reads LGHDT; CDR2 reads YNNKEL (reference sequence). Here the CDR3 DNA reads TGTGCCAGCAGCCAAGGTCGGTCGGGATATGGCTACACCTTC. Amino acids: CASSQGRSGYGYTF.